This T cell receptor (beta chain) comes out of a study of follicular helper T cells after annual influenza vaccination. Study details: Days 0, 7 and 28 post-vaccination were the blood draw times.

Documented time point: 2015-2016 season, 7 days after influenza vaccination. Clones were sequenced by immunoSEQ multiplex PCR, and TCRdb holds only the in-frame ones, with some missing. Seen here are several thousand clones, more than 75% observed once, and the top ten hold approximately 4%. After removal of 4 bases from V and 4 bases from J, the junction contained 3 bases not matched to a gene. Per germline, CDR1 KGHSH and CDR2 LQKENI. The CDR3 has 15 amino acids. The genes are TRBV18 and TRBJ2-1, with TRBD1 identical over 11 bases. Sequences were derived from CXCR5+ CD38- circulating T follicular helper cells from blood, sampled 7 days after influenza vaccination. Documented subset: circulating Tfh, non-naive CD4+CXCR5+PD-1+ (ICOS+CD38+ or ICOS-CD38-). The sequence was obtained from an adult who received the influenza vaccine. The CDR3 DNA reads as TGTGCCAGCTCACAGGACAGGGGGCTGTACAATGAGCAGTTCTTC. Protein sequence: CASSQDRGLYNEQFF.